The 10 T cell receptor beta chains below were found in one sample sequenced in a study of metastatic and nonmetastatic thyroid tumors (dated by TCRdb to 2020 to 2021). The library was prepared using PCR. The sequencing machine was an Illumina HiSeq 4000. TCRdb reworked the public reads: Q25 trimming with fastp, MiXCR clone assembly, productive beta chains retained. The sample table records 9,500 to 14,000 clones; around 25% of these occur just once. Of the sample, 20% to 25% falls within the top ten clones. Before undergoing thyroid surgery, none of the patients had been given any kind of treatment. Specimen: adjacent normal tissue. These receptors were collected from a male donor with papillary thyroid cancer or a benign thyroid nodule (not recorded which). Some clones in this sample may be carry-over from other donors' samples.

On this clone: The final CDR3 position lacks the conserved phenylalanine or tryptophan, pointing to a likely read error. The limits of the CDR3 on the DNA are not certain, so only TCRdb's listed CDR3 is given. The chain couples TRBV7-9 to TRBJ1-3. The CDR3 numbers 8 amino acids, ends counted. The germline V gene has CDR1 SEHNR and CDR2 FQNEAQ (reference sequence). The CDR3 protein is CASQMGLA.

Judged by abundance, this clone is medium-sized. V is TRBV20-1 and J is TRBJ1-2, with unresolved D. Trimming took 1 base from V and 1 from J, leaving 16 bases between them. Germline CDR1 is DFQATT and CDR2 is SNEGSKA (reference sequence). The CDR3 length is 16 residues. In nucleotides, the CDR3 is TGCAGTGCTAGAGTGTCCCTACCGACATTTAACTATGGCTACACCTTC. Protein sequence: CSARVSLPTFNYGYTF.

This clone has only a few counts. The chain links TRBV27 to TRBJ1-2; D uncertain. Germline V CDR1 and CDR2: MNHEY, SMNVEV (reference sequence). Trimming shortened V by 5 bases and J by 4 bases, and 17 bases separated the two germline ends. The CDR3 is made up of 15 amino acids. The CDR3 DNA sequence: TGTGCCAGCAGTAACCCCCGAGGAGGGATCTATGGCTACACCTTC. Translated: CASSNPRGGIYGYTF.

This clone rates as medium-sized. CDR3 in DNA: TGTGCCAGCAGTGCTACAGGGGACACTGAAGCTTTCTTT. It specifies CASSATGDTEAFF. J is TRBJ1-1 and V is TRBV6-1, with TRBD1 matching 7 bases. The V segment lost 4 bases and the J segment 3 bases; nucleotides outside the gene matches: 2. The CDR3 sequence is 13 residues long. Per germline, CDR1 MNHNS and CDR2 SASEGT.

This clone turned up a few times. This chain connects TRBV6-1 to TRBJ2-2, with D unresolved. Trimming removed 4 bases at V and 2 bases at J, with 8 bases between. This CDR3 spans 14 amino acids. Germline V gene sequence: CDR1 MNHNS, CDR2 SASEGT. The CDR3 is CASSAQPNTGELFF. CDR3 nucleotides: TGTGCCAGCAGTGCCCAGCCTAACACCGGGGAGCTGTTTTTT.

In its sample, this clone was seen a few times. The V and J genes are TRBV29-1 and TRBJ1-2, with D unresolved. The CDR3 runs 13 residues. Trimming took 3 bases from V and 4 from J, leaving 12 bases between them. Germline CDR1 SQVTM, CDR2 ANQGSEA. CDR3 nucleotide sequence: TGCAGCGTTGAGGCAGGCGGAGGCTATGGCTACACCTTC. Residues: CSVEAGGGYGYTF.

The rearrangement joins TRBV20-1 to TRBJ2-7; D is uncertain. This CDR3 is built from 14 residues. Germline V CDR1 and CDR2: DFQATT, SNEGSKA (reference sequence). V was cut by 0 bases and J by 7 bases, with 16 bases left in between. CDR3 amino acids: CSARDRVGLLEQYF. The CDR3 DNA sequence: TGCAGTGCTAGAGATAGGGTGGGTTTGTTGGAGCAGTACTTC.

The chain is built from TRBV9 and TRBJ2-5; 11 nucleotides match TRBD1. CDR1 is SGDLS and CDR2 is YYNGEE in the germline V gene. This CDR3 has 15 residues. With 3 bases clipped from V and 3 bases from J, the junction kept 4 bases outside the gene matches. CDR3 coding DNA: TGTGCCAGCAGCGCGGGACAGGGGGGAAAAGAGACCCAGTACTTC. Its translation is CASSAGQGGKETQYF.

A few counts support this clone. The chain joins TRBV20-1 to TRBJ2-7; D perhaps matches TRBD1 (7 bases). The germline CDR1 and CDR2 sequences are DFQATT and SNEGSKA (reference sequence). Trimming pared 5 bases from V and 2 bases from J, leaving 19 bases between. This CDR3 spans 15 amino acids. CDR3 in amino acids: CSAPPGGQRPYEQYF. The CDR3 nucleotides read TGCAGTGCTCCCCCCGGGGGACAGAGGCCCTACGAGCAGTACTTC.

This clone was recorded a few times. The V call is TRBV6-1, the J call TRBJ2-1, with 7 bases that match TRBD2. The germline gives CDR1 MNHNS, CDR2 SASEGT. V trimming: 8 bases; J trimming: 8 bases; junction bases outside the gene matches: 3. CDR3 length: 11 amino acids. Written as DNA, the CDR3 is TGTGCCAGCCTGGGAGGGCATGAGCAGTTCTTC. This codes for CASLGGHEQFF.